The 5 T cell receptor beta chains reported below all come from one sample, sequenced in a study of identical twins. Using its own MiXCR run on the 5' RACE reads, TCRdb lists one record per CDR3 protein. The table has around 550,000 distinct CDR3 sequences, 13% to 15% seen once. The sample was also linked to a second study, of yellow fever vaccine responses in identical twins.

The sample consisted of CD4+ T cells sorted from blood. These receptor sequences come from a woman aged 18-29 years in good health.

This clonotype was detected a few times. The genes are TRBV6-1 and TRBJ1-1, with no clear D. V lost 5 bases and J 2 bases, leaving 18 bases between the germline ends. The CDR3 extends over 16 amino acids. Germline V gene sequence: CDR1 MNHNS, CDR2 SASEGT. The CDR3 is CASSKRLSTGNTEAFF. Here the CDR3 DNA reads TGTGCCAGCAGTAAACGGCTCTCGACCGGTAACACTGAAGCTTTCTTT.

The chain uses TRBV6-1 and TRBJ2-2, with TRBD1 identical over 9 bases. Trimming removed 6 bases from V and 5 bases from J; junction bases left unmatched: 7. CDR1 and CDR2 from the germline V gene are MNHNS and SASEGT. The CDR3 totals 15 residues. The CDR3 DNA sequence: TGTGCCAGCAGGGACGGGACAGGGAAAACCGGGGAGCTGTTTTTT. It yields the protein CASRDGTGKTGELFF.

There are a few counts of this clonotype. The chain has TRBV29-1 and TRBJ1-1; D perhaps matches TRBD1 (5 bases). Germline lookup yields CDR1 SQVTM and CDR2 ANQGSEA. Deletions cut 6 bases from V and 6 bases from J, with 11 bases between. The CDR3 is made up of 11 amino acids. The CDR3, as DNA: TGCAGCGTGAGGGGTGTCCCTGAAGCTTTCTTT. It yields the protein CSVRGVPEAFF.

This clonotype showed up many times. The chain couples TRBV6-2 or TRBV6-3 to TRBJ1-5; TRBD1 is a possible D gene (5 bases). Germline V gene lookup returns CDR1 MNHEY and CDR2 SVGEGT. CDR3 length: 14 residues. Between the trimmed V and J ends, which lost 5 bases and 3 bases, there was a span of 11 bases. The CDR3 region has the DNA TGTGCCAGCAGTCAAGGACAACTCAATCAGCCCCAGCATTTT. Translated, it gives CASSQGQLNQPQHF.

The rearrangement links TRBV3-1 to TRBJ2-5; 8 bases match TRBD2. CDR3 length equals 17 residues. V lost 0 bases and J lost 5; bases outside the gene matches: 11. Germline V gene data show CDR1 as LGHDT and CDR2 as YNNKEL (reference sequence). Here the CDR3 DNA reads TGTGCCAGCAGCCAAGATACGGGGGGGGGCGTTTTCGAGACCCAGTACTTC. This codes for CASSQDTGGGVFETQYF.